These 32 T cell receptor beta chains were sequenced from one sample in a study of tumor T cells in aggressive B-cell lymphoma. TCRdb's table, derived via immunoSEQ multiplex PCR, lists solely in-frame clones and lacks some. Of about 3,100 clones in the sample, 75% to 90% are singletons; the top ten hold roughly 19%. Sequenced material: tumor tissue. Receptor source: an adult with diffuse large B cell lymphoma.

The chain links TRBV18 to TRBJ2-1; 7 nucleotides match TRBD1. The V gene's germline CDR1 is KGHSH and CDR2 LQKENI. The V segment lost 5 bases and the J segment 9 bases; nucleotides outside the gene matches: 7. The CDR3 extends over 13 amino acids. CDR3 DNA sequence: TGTGCCAGCTCAGCAACAGGGGAAGGTGAGCAGTTCTTC. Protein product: CASSATGEGEQFF.

CDR3 in amino acids: CASSDDSGRSYLEAFF. CDR3 DNA sequence: TGTGCCAGCAGTGATGACAGTGGAAGATCATACCTTGAAGCTTTCTTT. The rearrangement joins TRBV25-1 to TRBJ1-1, with D possibly matching TRBD1 (5 bases). V shed 3 bases and J shed 7 bases, with 21 bases lying between them. The CDR3 length is 16 residues. CDR1 MGHDK and CDR2 SYGVNS come from the germline V gene.

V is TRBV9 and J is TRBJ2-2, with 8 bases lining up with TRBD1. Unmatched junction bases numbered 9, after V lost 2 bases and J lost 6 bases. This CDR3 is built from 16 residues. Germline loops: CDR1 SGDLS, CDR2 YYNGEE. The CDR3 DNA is TGTGCCAGCAGCGTGCGACAGGGGAGTGGGGCCGGGGAGCTGTTTTTT. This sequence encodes CASSVRQGSGAGELFF.

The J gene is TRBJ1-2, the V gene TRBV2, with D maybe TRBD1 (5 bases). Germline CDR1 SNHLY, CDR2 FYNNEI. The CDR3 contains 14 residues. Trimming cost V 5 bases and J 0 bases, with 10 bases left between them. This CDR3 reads CASSYRLSNYGYTF. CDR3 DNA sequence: TGTGCCAGCAGTTACAGGCTTTCTAACTATGGCTACACCTTC. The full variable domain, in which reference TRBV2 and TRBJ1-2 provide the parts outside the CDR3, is EPEVTQTPSHQVTQMGQEVILRCVPISNHLYFYWYRQILGQKVEFLVSFYNNEISEKSEIFDDQFSVERPDGSNFTLKIRSTKLEDSAMYFCASSYRLSNYGYTFGSGTRLTVV.

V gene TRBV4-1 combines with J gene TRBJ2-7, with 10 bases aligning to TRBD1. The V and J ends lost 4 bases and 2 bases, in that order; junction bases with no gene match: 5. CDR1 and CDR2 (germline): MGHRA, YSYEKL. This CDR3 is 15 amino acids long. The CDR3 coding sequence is TGCGCCAGCAGCCCAGGGGGGACAGGGGCCTACGAGCAGTACTTC. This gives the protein CASSPGGTGAYEQYF.

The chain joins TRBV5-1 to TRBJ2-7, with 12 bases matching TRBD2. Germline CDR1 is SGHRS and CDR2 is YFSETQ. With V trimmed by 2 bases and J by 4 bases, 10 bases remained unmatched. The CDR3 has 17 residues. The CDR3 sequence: CASSLLPTSGSVYEQYF. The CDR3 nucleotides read TGCGCCAGCAGCTTACTCCCGACTAGCGGGAGTGTTTACGAGCAGTACTTC.

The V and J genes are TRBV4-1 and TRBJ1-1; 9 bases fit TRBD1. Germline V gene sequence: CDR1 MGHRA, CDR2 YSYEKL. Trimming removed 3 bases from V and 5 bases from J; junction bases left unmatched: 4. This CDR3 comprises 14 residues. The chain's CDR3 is CASSQDRGRTEAFF. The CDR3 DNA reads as TGCGCCAGCAGCCAGGACAGGGGCAGGACTGAAGCTTTCTTT.

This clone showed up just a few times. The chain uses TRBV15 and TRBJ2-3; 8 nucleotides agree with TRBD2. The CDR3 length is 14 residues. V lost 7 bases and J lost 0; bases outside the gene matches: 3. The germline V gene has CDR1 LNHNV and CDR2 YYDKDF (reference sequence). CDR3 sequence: CATNPGGSTDTQYF. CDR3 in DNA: TGTGCCACCAACCCGGGAGGGAGCACAGATACGCAGTATTTT.

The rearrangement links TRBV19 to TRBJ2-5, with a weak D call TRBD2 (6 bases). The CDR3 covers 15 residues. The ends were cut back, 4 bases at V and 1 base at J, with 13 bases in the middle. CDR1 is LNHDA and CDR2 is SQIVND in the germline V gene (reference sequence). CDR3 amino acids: CASSTPGTSQETQYF. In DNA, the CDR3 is TGTGCCAGTAGTACCCCAGGGACTTCCCAAGAGACCCAGTACTTC.

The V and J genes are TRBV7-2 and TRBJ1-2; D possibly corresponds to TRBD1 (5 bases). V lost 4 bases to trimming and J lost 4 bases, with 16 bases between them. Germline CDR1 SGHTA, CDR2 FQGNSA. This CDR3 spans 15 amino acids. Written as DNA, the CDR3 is TGTGCCAGCAGCTCCTTCGGAGTAAGGGGCTATGGCTACACCTTC. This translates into CASSSFGVRGYGYTF.

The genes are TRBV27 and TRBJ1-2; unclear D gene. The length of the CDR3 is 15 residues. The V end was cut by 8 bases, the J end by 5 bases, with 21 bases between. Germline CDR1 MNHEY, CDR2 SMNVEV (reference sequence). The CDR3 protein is CASGTTGSVRYGYTF. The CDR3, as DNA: TGTGCCAGCGGAACAACCGGGTCGGTGCGGTATGGCTACACCTTC.

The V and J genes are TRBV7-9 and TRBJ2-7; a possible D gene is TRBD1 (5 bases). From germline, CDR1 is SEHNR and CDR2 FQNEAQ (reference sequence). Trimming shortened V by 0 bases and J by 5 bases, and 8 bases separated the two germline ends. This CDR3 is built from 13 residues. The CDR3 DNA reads TGTGCCAGCAGCTTAGCTGGGGCCGACGAGCAGTACTTC. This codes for CASSLAGADEQYF. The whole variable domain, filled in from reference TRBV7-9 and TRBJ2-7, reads DTGVSQNPRHKITKRGQNVTFRCDPISEHNRLYWYRQTLGQGPEFLTYFQNEAQLEKSRLLSDRFSAERPKGSFSTLEIQRTEQGDSAMYLCASSLAGADEQYFGPGTRLTVT.

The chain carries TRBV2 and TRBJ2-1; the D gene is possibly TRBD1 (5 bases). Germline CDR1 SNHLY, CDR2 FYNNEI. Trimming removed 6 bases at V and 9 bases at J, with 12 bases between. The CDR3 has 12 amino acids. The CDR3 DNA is TGTGCCAGCAGGGTGGACATGCCTGAGCAGTTCTTC. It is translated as CASRVDMPEQFF.

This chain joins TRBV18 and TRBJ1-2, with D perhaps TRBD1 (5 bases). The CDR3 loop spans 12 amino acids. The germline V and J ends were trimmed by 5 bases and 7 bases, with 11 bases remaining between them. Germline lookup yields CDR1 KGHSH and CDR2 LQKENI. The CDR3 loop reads CASSSAGGGYTF. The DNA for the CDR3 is TGTGCCAGCTCATCGGCGGGGGGTGGCTACACCTTC.

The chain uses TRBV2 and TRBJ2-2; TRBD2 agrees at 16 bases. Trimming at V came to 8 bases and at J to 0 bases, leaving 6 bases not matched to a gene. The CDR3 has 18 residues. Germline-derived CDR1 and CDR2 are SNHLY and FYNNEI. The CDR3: CASGWGTSGRANTGELFF. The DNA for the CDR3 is TGTGCCAGCGGATGGGGGACTAGCGGGAGGGCGAACACCGGGGAGCTGTTTTTT.

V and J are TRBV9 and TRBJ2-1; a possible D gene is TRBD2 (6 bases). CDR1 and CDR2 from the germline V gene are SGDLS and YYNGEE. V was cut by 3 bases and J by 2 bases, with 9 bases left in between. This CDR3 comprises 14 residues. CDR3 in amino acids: CASSAGTAYNEQFF. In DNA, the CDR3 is TGTGCCAGCAGCGCCGGGACTGCCTACAATGAGCAGTTCTTC. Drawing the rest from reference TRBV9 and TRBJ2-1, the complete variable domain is DSGVTQTPKHLITATGQRVTLRCSPRSGDLSVYWYQQSLDQGLQFLIQYYNGEERAKGNILERFSAQQFPDLHSELNLSSLELGDSALYFCASSAGTAYNEQFFGPGTRLTVL.

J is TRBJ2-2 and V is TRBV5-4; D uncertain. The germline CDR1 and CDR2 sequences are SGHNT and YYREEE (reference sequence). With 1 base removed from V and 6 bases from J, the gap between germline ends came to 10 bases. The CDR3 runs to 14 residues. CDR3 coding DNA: TGTGCCAGCAGCTTGAGTAGCTCCGCCGGGGAGCTGTTTTTT. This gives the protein CASSLSSSAGELFF.

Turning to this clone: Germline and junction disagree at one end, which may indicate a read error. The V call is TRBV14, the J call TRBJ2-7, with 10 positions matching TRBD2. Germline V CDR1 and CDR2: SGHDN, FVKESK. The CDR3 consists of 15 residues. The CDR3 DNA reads TGTGCCAGCAGGGCCGGGACTAGCGTTTCCTACGAGCAGTACTTT. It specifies CASRAGTSVSYEQYF.

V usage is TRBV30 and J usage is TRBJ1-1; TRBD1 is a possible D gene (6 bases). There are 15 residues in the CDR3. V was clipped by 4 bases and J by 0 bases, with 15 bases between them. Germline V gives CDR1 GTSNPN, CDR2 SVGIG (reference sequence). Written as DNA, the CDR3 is TGTGCCTGGAATTTTCGGACAGTAATGAACACTGAAGCTTTCTTT. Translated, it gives CAWNFRTVMNTEAFF.

CDR3 nucleotide sequence: TGCAGCGTTGAAGATTTAGGGACTAGTAAGAGTGAGCAGTTCTTC. Its protein product is CSVEDLGTSKSEQFF. V usage is TRBV29-1 and J usage is TRBJ2-1; 8 bases are shared with TRBD2. V lost 0 bases, J lost 9 bases, and 10 bases stayed unmatched. CDR3 size: 15 residues. Germline V CDR1 and CDR2: SQVTM, ANQGSEA.

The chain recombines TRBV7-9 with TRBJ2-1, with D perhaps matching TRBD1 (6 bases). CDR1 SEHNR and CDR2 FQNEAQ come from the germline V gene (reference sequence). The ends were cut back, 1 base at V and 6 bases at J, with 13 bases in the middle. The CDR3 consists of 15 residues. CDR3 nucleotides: TGTGCCAGCAGCTTAGAAGTTTTAGGGGGCAATGAGCAGTTCTTC. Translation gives CASSLEVLGGNEQFF. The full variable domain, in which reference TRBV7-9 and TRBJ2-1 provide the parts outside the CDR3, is DTGVSQNPRHKITKRGQNVTFRCDPISEHNRLYWYRQTLGQGPEFLTYFQNEAQLEKSRLLSDRFSAERPKGSFSTLEIQRTEQGDSAMYLCASSLEVLGGNEQFFGPGTRLTVL.

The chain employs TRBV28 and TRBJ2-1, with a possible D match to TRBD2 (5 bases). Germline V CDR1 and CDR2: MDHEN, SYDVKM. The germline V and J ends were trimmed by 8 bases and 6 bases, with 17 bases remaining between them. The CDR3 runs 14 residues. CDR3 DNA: TGTGCCAGCTGGTTACCGGGATTAGGCAATGAGCAGTTCTTC. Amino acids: CASWLPGLGNEQFF.

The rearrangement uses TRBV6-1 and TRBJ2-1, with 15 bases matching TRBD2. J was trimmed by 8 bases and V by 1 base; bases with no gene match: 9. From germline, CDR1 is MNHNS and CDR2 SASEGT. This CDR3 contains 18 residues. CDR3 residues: CASSEEGTSGRSFDEQFF. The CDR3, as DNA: TGTGCCAGCAGTGAAGAAGGGACTAGCGGGAGGTCTTTCGATGAGCAGTTCTTC.

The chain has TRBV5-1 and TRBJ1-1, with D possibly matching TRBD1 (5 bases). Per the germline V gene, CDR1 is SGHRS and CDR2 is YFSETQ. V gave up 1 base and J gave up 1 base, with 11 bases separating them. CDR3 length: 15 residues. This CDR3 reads CASSLQGIGNTEAFF. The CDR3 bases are TGCGCCAGCAGCTTGCAGGGAATCGGGAACACTGAAGCTTTCTTT.

CDR3 DNA sequence: TGTGCCAGCAGAGAATCGACAGGGGCCTACCTGTACTTC. This codes for CASRESTGAYLYF. The rearrangement links TRBV11-1 to TRBJ2-7; 8 nucleotides line up with TRBD1. V lost 6 bases to trimming and J lost 12 bases; unmatched junction nucleotides: 13. Germline CDR1 reads SGHAT; CDR2 reads FQDESV (reference sequence). CDR3 length equals 13 residues.

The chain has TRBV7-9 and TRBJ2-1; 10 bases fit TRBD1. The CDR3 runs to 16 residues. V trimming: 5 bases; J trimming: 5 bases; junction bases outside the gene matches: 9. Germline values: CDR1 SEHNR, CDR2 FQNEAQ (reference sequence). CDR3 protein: CASSLRQGAVDNEQFF. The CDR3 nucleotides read TGTGCCAGCAGCCTTAGACAGGGGGCGGTCGACAATGAGCAGTTCTTC.

CDR3 sequence (DNA): TGTGCCAGCAGTTACTCAAACCAGGGGTCTGAGTTCTTC. This sequence encodes CASSYSNQGSEFF. V gene TRBV6-5 combines with J gene TRBJ2-1; D is perhaps TRBD1 (6 bases). Per the germline V gene, CDR1 is MNHEY and CDR2 is SVGAGI. This CDR3 comprises 13 residues. Deletions cut 0 bases from V and 14 bases from J, with 14 bases between.

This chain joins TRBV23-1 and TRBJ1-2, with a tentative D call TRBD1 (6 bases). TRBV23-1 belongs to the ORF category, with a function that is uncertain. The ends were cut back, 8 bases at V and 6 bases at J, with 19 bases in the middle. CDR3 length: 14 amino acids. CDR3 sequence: CASLHRLQGNGYTF. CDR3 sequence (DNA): TGCGCCAGCCTGCACCGACTACAGGGAAATGGCTACACCTTC.

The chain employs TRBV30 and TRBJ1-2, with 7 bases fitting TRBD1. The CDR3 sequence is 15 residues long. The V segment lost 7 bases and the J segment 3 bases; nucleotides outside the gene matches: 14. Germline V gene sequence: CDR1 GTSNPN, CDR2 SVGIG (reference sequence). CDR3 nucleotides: TGTGCCTCAATCCGACAGGGACCTAGGGACTATGGCTACACCTTC. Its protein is CASIRQGPRDYGYTF.

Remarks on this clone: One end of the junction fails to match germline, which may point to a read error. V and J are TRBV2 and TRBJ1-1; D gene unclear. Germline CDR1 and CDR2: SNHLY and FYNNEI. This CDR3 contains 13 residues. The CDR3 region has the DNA TGTGCCAGTAGTGTGGGCCCGAACACTGAAGCTTTCTTT. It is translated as CASSVGPNTEAFF.

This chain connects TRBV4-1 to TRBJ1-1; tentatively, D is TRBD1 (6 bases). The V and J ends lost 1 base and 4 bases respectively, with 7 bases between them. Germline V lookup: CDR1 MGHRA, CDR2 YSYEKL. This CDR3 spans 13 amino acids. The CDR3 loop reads CASSQAGATEAFF. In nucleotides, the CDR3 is TGCGCCAGCAGCCAAGCAGGGGCCACTGAAGCTTTCTTT.

DNA of the CDR3: TGTGCCAGCAGCTTAAGCCCTAACACTGAAGCTTTCTTT. Translation gives CASSLSPNTEAFF. This chain connects TRBV5-5 to TRBJ1-1; D is ambiguous. The CDR3 has 13 residues. Germline CDR1 is SGHKS and CDR2 is YYEKEE (reference sequence). Trimming took 2 bases from V and 2 from J, leaving 7 bases between them.